The clone carrying this T cell receptor beta chain was observed many times. Its antigen is unidentified. Other DNA sequences in the sample encode the same CDR3. The data were taken from a study of shared clonotypes between healthy human individuals. The study, taken as a whole, reports: What rarefaction showed was incomplete sorted-subset sequencing despite large depth.

Trimming left V 3 bases short and J 0 bases short, with 14 bases between. This CDR3 has 16 residues. From germline, CDR1 is KGHSH and CDR2 LQKENI. A deep-level run was used for the assay. Sequenced by immunoSEQ multiplex PCR; TCRdb stores in-frame clones only, minus some. Counted here are roughly 300,000 clones, 73% occurring once; the ten biggest clones make up around 9.3%. What was sequenced was memory CD4+ T cells sorted from blood. Subset meaning: CD45RA-negative fraction. The rearrangement links TRBV18 to TRBJ1-1; D gene unclear. The receptor's source is a man younger than 45 in good health. CDR3 nucleotide sequence: TGTGCCAGCTCACCGGCACACGACTCTTTGAACACTGAAGCTTTCTTT. Amino acids: CASSPAHDSLNTEAFF.